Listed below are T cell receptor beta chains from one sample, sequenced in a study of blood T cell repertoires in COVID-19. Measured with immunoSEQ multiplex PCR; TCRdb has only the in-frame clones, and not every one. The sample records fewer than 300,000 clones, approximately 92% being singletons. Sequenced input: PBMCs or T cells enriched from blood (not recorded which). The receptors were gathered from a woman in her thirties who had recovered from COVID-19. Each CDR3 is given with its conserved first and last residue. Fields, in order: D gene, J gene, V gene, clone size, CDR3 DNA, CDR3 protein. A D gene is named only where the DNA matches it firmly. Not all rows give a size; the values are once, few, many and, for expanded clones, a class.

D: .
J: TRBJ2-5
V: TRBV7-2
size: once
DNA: TGTGCCAGCAGCCACCAAGACAGGGAGGAGAACTTC
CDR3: CASSHQDREENF

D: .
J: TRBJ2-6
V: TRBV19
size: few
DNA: TGTGCCGCAAAAAGCAGGCGCTCTGGGGCCAACGTCCTGACTTTC
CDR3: CAAKSRRSGANVLTF

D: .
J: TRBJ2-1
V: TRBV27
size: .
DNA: TGTGCCAGCAGTTTGGCTAGTGGGTCCTACAATGAGCAGTTCTTC
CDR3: CASSLASGSYNEQFF

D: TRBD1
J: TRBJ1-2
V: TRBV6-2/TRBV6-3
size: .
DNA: TGTGCCAGCAGTTATAAGGGACAGCCCTACTATGGCTACACCTTC
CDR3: CASSYKGQPYYGYTF

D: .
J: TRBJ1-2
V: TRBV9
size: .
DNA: TGTGCCAGCAGCGAGAGGTCGTTAGGTTTCTATGGCTACACCTTC
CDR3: CASSERSLGFYGYTF

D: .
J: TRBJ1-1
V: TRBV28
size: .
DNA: TGTGCCAGCACCCTTCTGAGGGAGATGGCTGAAGCTTTCTTT
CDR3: CASTLLREMAEAFF

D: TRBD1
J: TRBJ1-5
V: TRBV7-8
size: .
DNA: TGTGCCAGCAGCTTAGGACAGGGCCATAGCAATCAGCCCCAGCATTTT
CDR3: CASSLGQGHSNQPQHF

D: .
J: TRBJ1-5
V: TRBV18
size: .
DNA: TGTGCCAGCTCACCAGGGGGCGATCAGCCCCAGCATTTT
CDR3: CASSPGGDQPQHF

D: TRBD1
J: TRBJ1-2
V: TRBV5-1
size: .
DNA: TGCGCCAGCAGCCCAACGACAGGGGTCGGCTATGGCTACACCTTC
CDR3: CASSPTTGVGYGYTF

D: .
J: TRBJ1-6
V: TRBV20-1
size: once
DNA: TGCAGTGCTAGTGAGGATACTGAGGGTGGGTCTTATTCACCCCTCCACTTT
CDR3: CSASEDTEGGSYSPLHF

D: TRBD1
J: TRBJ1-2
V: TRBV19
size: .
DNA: TGTGCCAGTAGTGTGACAGGGGGCGGTGGCTACACCTTC
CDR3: CASSVTGGGGYTF

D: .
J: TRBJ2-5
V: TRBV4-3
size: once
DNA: TGCGCCAGCAGCCAGTACCGACTAGTAGGGGAGACCCAGTACTTC
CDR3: CASSQYRLVGETQYF

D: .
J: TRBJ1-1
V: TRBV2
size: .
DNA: TGTGCCAGCAGTGAAGCGCGGGGCAACACTGAAGCTTTCTTT
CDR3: CASSEARGNTEAFF

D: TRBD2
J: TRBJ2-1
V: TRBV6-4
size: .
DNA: TGTGCCAGCAGTGGGGGGACTAGCGGGAGTGGTGAGCAGTTCTTC
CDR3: CASSGGTSGSGEQFF

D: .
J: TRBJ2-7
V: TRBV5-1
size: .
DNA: TGCGCCAGCAGCTCGTCCTACGAGCAGTACTTC
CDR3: CASSSSYEQYF

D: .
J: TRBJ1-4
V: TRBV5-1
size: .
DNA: TGCGCCAGCAGCTTGGAGGCAGGGAAAAAACTGTTTTTT
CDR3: CASSLEAGKKLFF

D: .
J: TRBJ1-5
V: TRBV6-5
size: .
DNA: TGTGCCAGCAGCGCGGGGGGAAGTCGCAATCAGCCCCAGCATTTT
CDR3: CASSAGGSRNQPQHF

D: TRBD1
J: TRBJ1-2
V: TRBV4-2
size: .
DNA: TGTGCCAGCAGCCGGACGGGACAGGATGATGGCTACACCTTC
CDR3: CASSRTGQDDGYTF

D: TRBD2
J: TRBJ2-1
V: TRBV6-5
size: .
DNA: TGTGCCAGTTTCACTAGCGGGACTGGGAATGAGCAGTTCTTC
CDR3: CASFTSGTGNEQFF

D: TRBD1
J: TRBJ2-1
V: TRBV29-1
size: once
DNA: TGCAGCGTTGACCGGTCAGGGGGCGGGTATAATGAGCAGTTCTTC
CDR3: CSVDRSGGGYNEQFF

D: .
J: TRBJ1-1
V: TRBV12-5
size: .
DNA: TGTGCTAGTGGTCTTCGGGGAGGCACTGAAGCTTTCTTT
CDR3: CASGLRGGTEAFF

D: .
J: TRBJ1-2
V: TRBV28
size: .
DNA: TGTGCCAGCAAAAGTCGGGGTCCCTATGGCTACACCTTC
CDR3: CASKSRGPYGYTF

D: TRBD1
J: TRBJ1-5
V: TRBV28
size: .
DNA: TGTGCCAGCATCGGGACAGGGGGCGGTCAGCCCCAGCATTTT
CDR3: CASIGTGGGQPQHF